This paragraph reports one T cell receptor beta chain. This receptor's antigen is unknown. Per-nucleotide qualities are absent, and no much larger clonotype sits a single base away. The sample originates from a study (dated by TCRdb to between 2020 and 2023). The full study reports these points: According to the authors, more investigation is needed, including longitudinal sampling and evaluation of a control group.

PBMCs were isolated from peripheral blood, and genomic DNA from unsorted PBMCs was used for TCR beta sequencing. The CDR3 has 17 amino acids, counting the end cysteine and phenylalanine. Of the read, only the CDR3 DNA is kept; its 51 bases are in frame from base 1. CDR1 and CDR2 were assigned from the germline V gene as SGHAT and FQNNGV. Trimming removed 0 bases from V and 4 bases from J, leaving 18 bases between the germline ends. Survey-level sequencing on the immunoSEQ platform was used to profile the TCR beta chain repertoires. The authors' analysis ran thus. Repertoire diversity was measured with the inverse Simpson index, and CDR3 amino acid length spectratypes and V-J pairing frequencies were compared. Clonotypes specific to SARS-CoV-2, CMV, influenza A and EBV were annotated by matching TCR beta CDR3 sequences against VDJdb. TCRdb took over this immuneACCESS table, retaining in-frame rearrangements with V and J assigned. Such tables are incomplete; in checked studies, under half of the missing clones stem from an unresolved V gene, and the remainder is unexplained. The DNA was the basis for D and trimming; V, J and clone size are from that table. The sample yields around 54,000 clones; over 90% were counted once. Jointly, the top ten make up roughly a tenth of the sample.

Source material: PBMCs. This clonotype originated in a man between 35 and 55 years old with rheumatoid arthritis. The chain is made from TRBV11-2 and TRBJ1-1, with a tentative D gene TRBD1 over 6 matching bases. The nucleotide sequence reads as follows: TGTGCCAGCAGCTTAGACAATTCCGCGGGGGCGGCCACTGAAGCTTTCTTT. This encodes CASSLDNSAGAATEAFF.